This T cell receptor (beta chain) was observed in a study of T-cell memory formation after mild COVID-19. Study-wide results and limits: Day 15 to 85 contracting clones showed balanced CD4/CD8; later expanders leaned CD4+.

This clonotype was picked up many times. Its antigen is as yet unknown. One entry per CDR3 protein, called by TCRdb with MiXCR from the 5' RACE reads. The sample contains roughly 450,000 distinct CDR3 sequences, 15% to 20% of which appear only once. CDR3 length equals 17 residues. The J segment lost 0 bases and the V segment lost 4 bases, leaving 10 bases of the junction unmatched. From germline, CDR1 is GTSNPN and CDR2 SVGIG (reference sequence). Sample: PBMCs or a T cell subset sorted from them (not recorded which). The rearrangement uses TRBV30 and TRBJ2-1; 9 bases align to TRBD2. This TCR was recovered from an adult woman who had mild COVID-19 (a few samples of this study predate the infection). Cell type and time point are not known. CDR3 nucleotides: TGTGCCTGGACAGGTGTTGCTAGCGGGGTCTCCTACAATGAGCAGTTCTTC. This gives the protein CAWTGVASGVSYNEQFF.